This record looks at one T cell receptor beta chain sequence and its context. In this sample, this clonotype turned up many times. The antigen it binds to is not known. The sample holds no much larger clone one base away, and base qualities are not on file. Instrument used: Illumina NovaSeq 6000. TCRalpha and TCRbeta cDNA libraries were built by 5'RACE with constant-segment primers, adding sample barcodes and unique molecular identifiers. RNA was extracted from every sample with Trizol reagent. Library amplification was performed in two PCR steps, and a second sample barcode and Illumina TruSeq adapters were introduced in the second step. The libraries were sequenced on an Illumina NovaSeq using 2 x 150 bp paired-end reads. For the original study's pipeline: With migec v1.2.7, reads were demultiplexed and then collapsed into UMI-guided consensus sequences. Using mixcr v2.1.11, UMI consensuses were aligned to TRA and TRB V and J templates and then assembled into clonotypes. Expanded or contracted clonotypes were those called significant by both edgeR and NoisET, with noise models trained on biological replicates. For edgeR calls, the cutoffs were a false discovery rate-adjusted p below 0.01 and a log2 fold-change threshold of 1. PCA with hierarchical clustering of max-normalized trajectories of the 1000 most abundant clonotypes was used as exploratory dynamics analysis. Separately sequenced CD4+ and CD8+ repertoires were used to assign the CD4 or CD8 phenotype of responding clones. Using fastp at Q25 and MiXCR, TCRdb reprocessed the public reads and kept productive beta chains. For every CDR3 protein sequence, its rows merge into one entry that carries the most common genes and DNA. It is TCRdb's table, rather than the study itself, that gives the V and J calls and clone size. The sample table records 35,000 to 50,000 distinct CDR3 sequences; around 6.1% of these occur just once. The ten largest account for 0.65% to 0.85% of the sample.

This entry belongs to a study of T-cell memory formation after mild COVID-19 (dated by TCRdb to about 2021). General notes on the study: Most TCR sequence clusters were specific to one of the two donors. In a couple of donors, T-cell clones that expanded and contracted after mild COVID-19 were followed by sequencing TCRalpha and TCRbeta repertoires longitudinally. The cohort was made up of two young adult volunteers, one female and one male, who were previously healthy.

V and J are truncated by 4 bases and 5 bases respectively, leaving an intervening sequence of 13 bases. The CDR3 starts with the cysteine, ends with the phenylalanine, and has 14 residues. The sequence is cut down to CDR3 DNA, 42 bases in frame from base 1. The germline V gene sets CDR1 to SGHDT and CDR2 to YYEEEE. Broader findings and caveats from the paper: The study covered only two mild cases, and larger cohorts including severe cases with pre-infection samples were considered necessary. Some responding clones were detected in pre-infection memory, which suggested that pre-existing cross-reactive memory T cells had joined the SARS-CoV-2 response. Contracting CD4+ clones were found mainly in CM and EM memory subsets, while CD8+ clones were enriched in EMRA. SARS-CoV-2 specificity was not confirmed for the second-wave clones peaking on day 37. Balanced CD4/CD8 phenotypes were observed for clones contracting from day 15 to 85, whereas a bias towards CD4+ was observed for a second wave of clones expanding from day 15 to 37.

Ficoll-Paque density gradient centrifugation was used to isolate PBMCs. The source is an adult who had mild COVID-19 (a few samples of this study predate the infection). The sample titles of this study are shuffled in the database, so cell type and time point are left out. Sample: PBMCs or a T cell subset sorted from them (not recorded which). The sequence joins TRBV5-6 to TRBJ1-3, with an unclear D gene assignment. The sequence in DNA is TGTGCCAGCAGCCTCCGGGTGGGGAGAAACACCATATATTTT. Its protein reads: CASSLRVGRNTIYF. Where the CDR3 stops, the reference TRBV5-6 and TRBJ1-3 genes take over; the full variable domain is DAGVTQSPTHLIKTRGQQVTLRCSPKSGHDTVSWYQQALGQGPQFIFQYYEEEERQRGNFPDRFSGHQFPNYSSELNVNALLLGDSALYLCASSLRVGRNTIYFGEGSWLTVV.